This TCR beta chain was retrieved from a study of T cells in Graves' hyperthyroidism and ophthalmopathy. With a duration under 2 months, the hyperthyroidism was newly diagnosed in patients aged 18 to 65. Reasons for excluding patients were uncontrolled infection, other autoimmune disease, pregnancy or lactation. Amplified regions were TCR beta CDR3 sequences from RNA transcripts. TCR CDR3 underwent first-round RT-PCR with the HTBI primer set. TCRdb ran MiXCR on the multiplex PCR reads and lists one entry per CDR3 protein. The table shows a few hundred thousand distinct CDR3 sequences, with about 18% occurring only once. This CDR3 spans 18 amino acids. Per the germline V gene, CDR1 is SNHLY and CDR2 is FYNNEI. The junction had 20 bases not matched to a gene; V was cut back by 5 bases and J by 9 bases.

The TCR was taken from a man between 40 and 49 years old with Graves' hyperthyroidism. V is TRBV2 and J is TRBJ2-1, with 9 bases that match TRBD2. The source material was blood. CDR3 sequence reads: CASSQRGSGGTRESEQFF. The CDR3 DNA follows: TGTGCCAGCAGTCAACGGGGGAGCGGGGGGACCCGGGAAAGTGAGCAGTTCTTC.